The 17 T cell receptor beta chains reported below all come from one sample, sequenced in a study of T cells in pancreatic ductal adenocarcinoma. This table comes from immunoSEQ multiplex PCR, and its TCRdb copy is limited to in-frame clones, with some not included. This sample carries about 100,000 clones, about 95% of them seen once, and the ten largest clones take 2.5% to 3.5%. Surgery without prior neoadjuvant therapy was the treatment of the selected pancreatic ductal adenocarcinoma patients. The sample taken for sequencing was PBMCs. The receptors shown here come from a human donor with pancreatic ductal adenocarcinoma.

The chain recombines TRBV30 with TRBJ1-4; TRBD1 matches at 7 bases. Germline V lookup: CDR1 GTSNPN, CDR2 SVGIG (reference sequence). The CDR3 has 12 residues. The ends lost 4 bases at V and 8 bases at J; junction bases unmatched: 4. The CDR3 region has the DNA TGTGCCTGGAACAGGGGTAGCGAAAAACTGTTTTTT. Translation: CAWNRGSEKLFF.

The gene calls are TRBV2 and TRBJ2-6, with D maybe TRBD1 (6 bases). The germline V and J ends were trimmed by 6 bases and 1 base, with 7 bases remaining between them. The CDR3 consists of 14 residues. Germline V CDR1 and CDR2: SNHLY, FYNNEI. CDR3 protein: CASRQGSGANVLTF. CDR3 nucleotides: TGTGCCAGCAGGCAGGGGTCTGGGGCCAACGTCCTGACTTTC.

The chain is built from TRBV6-6 and TRBJ2-2, with D uncertain. Germline values: CDR1 MNHNY, CDR2 SVGAGI (reference sequence). Trimming stripped 3 bases from V and 8 bases from J, with 4 bases between. There are 11 residues in the CDR3. The CDR3 DNA reads as TGTGCCAGCAGTTATGAGGGGGAGCTGTTTTTT. Protein product: CASSYEGELFF.

CDR3 amino acids: CASSPSGGQNYGYTF. The CDR3 bases are TGTGCCAGCAGCCCATCAGGGGGCCAGAACTATGGCTACACCTTC. V usage is TRBV7-3 and J usage is TRBJ1-2; 8 bases map to TRBD1. CDR1 and CDR2 (germline): SGHTA, FQGTGA. This CDR3 comprises 15 residues. After removal of 5 bases from V and 2 bases from J, the junction contained 7 bases not matched to a gene.

V usage is TRBV9 and J usage is TRBJ2-5, with no clear D. Trimming cost V 4 bases and J 1 base, with 11 bases left between them. The CDR3 loop spans 14 amino acids. CDR1 and CDR2 (germline): SGDLS, YYNGEE. CDR3 bases: TGTGCCAGCAGCCCCGCAGGTGGCCAAGAGACCCAGTACTTC. It is translated as CASSPAGGQETQYF.

The V call is TRBV5-4, the J call TRBJ1-2; the D gene is possibly TRBD1 (6 bases). The germline V gene has CDR1 SGHNT and CDR2 YYREEE (reference sequence). Trimming took 4 bases from V and 3 from J, leaving 10 bases between them. The CDR3 is made up of 13 amino acids. The CDR3 loop is CASSATGYYGYTF. CDR3 DNA sequence: TGTGCCAGCAGCGCAACAGGGTACTATGGCTACACCTTC.

The V gene is TRBV25-1, the J gene TRBJ2-1, with 9 bases aligning to TRBD1. Germline loops: CDR1 MGHDK, CDR2 SYGVNS. V was clipped by 3 bases and J by 7 bases; unmatched bases: 4. The CDR3 consists of 14 residues. This chain's CDR3 is CASSDPDRGNEQFF. The CDR3 nucleotides are TGTGCCAGCAGTGACCCGGACAGGGGTAATGAGCAGTTCTTC.

The chain combines TRBV2 with TRBJ1-2; D is ambiguous. This CDR3 is 15 amino acids long. V lost 7 bases, J lost 2 bases, and 17 bases lay in between. Germline lookup yields CDR1 SNHLY and CDR2 FYNNEI. The CDR3 DNA reads TGTGCCAGCATACAACTGCCAACAGTGAACTATGGCTACACCTTC. Its translation is CASIQLPTVNYGYTF. The whole variable domain, filled in from reference TRBV2 and TRBJ1-2, reads EPEVTQTPSHQVTQMGQEVILRCVPISNHLYFYWYRQILGQKVEFLVSFYNNEISEKSEIFDDQFSVERPDGSNFTLKIRSTKLEDSAMYFCASIQLPTVNYGYTFGSGTRLTVV.

The V gene is TRBV9, the J gene TRBJ2-6; D gene unclear. Germline V gene lookup returns CDR1 SGDLS and CDR2 YYNGEE. The ends were cut back, 0 bases at V and 13 bases at J, with 14 bases in the middle. This CDR3 is built from 14 residues. CDR3: CASSVGLGLNVLTF. CDR3 coding DNA: TGTGCCAGCAGCGTAGGGCTAGGTTTGAATGTCCTGACTTTC.

This rearrangement joins TRBV30 to TRBJ1-1; 7 nucleotides line up with TRBD1. The V and J ends lost 3 bases and 11 bases, in that order; junction bases with no gene match: 12. This CDR3 contains 13 residues. The germline CDR1 and CDR2 sequences are GTSNPN and SVGIG (reference sequence). CDR3 coding DNA: TGTGCCTGGAGGACCGGGACAGTAGTCGGGGCTTTCTTT. It translates to CAWRTGTVVGAFF.

This rearrangement joins TRBV5-1 to TRBJ1-2, with a tentative D call TRBD1 (5 bases). The CDR3 extends over 17 amino acids. The V gene lost 0 bases and the J gene lost 8 bases, with 23 bases spanning the gap. Germline V gene lookup returns CDR1 SGHRS and CDR2 YFSETQ. CDR3 region: CASSLAPLGEGQGGYTF. CDR3 nucleotides: TGCGCCAGCAGCTTGGCCCCTCTCGGGGAGGGGCAAGGAGGCTACACCTTC.

The chain recombines TRBV27 with TRBJ2-7, with 8 bases fitting TRBD2. Trimming took 5 bases from V and 3 from J; bases not matched to a gene: 6. This CDR3 region has 14 residues. Germline loops: CDR1 MNHEY, CDR2 SMNVEV (reference sequence). CDR3 nucleotide sequence: TGTGCCAGCAGTCGACGGGGGGGCTACTACGAGCAGTACTTC. As protein: CASSRRGGYYEQYF.

V is TRBV30 and J is TRBJ1-5; maybe TRBD1 (6 bases). In germline, CDR1 is GTSNPN, CDR2 SVGIG (reference sequence). V lost 1 base to trimming and J lost 4 bases, with 8 bases between them. The CDR3 runs 13 residues. The CDR3 is CAWSDRENQPQHF. The CDR3 DNA reads TGTGCCTGGAGTGACAGGGAAAATCAGCCCCAGCATTTT.

This sequence joins TRBV5-1 and TRBJ2-3, with a weak D call TRBD1 (5 bases). The CDR3 totals 14 residues. Germline lookup yields CDR1 SGHRS and CDR2 YFSETQ. Trimming cost V 5 bases and J 2 bases, with 12 bases left between them. The CDR3 DNA is TGCGCCAGCAGGCAGGGAATCTCCACAGATACGCAGTATTTT. Its protein is CASRQGISTDTQYF.

Only one count was recorded for this clone. The chain employs TRBV27 and TRBJ2-7; 7 nucleotides align to TRBD1. CDR1 is MNHEY and CDR2 is SMNVEV in the germline V gene (reference sequence). V was clipped by 6 bases and J by 3 bases; unmatched bases: 5. The CDR3 consists of 13 residues. Here the CDR3 DNA reads TGTGCCAGCAGATCGACAGGGCACTACGAGCAGTACTTC. It specifies CASRSTGHYEQYF.

The CDR3 reads CASRQGTNEKLFF. The CDR3 nucleotides read TGTGCCAGCCGACAGGGTACTAATGAAAAACTGTTTTTT. The chain has TRBV5-4 and TRBJ1-4; TRBD1 matches at 7 bases. Losses at the gene ends were 7 bases for V and 2 bases for J; bases not matched to a gene: 2. The CDR3 spans 13 residues. CDR1 is SGHNT, CDR2 YYREEE, per germline (reference sequence).

The rearrangement joins TRBV29-1 to TRBJ2-1; 8 nucleotides align to TRBD2. The germline CDR1 and CDR2 sequences are SQVTM and ANQGSEA. Losses at the gene ends were 7 bases for V and 5 bases for J; bases not matched to a gene: 4. This CDR3 has 12 amino acids. The CDR3 DNA reads TGCAGCGCTGCGGGGGGCGACAATGAGCAGTTCTTC. It codes for CSAAGGDNEQFF.